Listed here are 10 T cell receptor beta chains from one sample, sequenced in a study of T cells after yellow fever vaccination. MiXCR, run by TCRdb on the 5' RACE reads, gives a single entry per CDR3 protein. The table lists under 400,000 distinct CDR3 sequences, about 12% of them singletons, with about 3% in the top ten. The sequencing used CD4+ T cells sorted from PBMCs, collected 15 days after the yellow fever booster vaccination. The receptors shown here come from a man aged 18 to 29 who received the YFV17D yellow fever vaccine.

This clonotype was counted at least ten times. The chain combines TRBV5-1 with TRBJ2-2, with 7 bases that match TRBD1. This CDR3 has 14 residues. Germline V lookup: CDR1 SGHRS, CDR2 YFSETQ. V lost 6 bases to trimming and J lost 7 bases; unmatched junction nucleotides: 9. The DNA for the CDR3 is TGCGCCAGCAAGGAGACAGGGTCGAACGGGGAGCTGTTTTTT. Its translation is CASKETGSNGELFF.

The genes are TRBV14 and TRBJ1-1, with D maybe TRBD1 (5 bases). In germline, CDR1 is SGHDN, CDR2 FVKESK. The length of the CDR3 is 13 residues. The germline V and J ends were trimmed by 4 bases and 5 bases, with 11 bases remaining between them. The CDR3 protein is CASSPRGRTEAFF. CDR3 coding DNA: TGTGCCAGCAGCCCTAGGGGACGGACTGAAGCTTTCTTT. The complete variable domain, with remaining parts taken from reference TRBV14 and TRBJ1-1, reads EAGVTQFPSHSVIEKGQTVTLRCDPISGHDNLYWYRRVMGKEIKFLLHFVKESKQDESGMPNNRFLAERTGGTYSTLKVQPAELEDSGVYFCASSPRGRTEAFFGQGTRLTVV.

The genes are TRBV29-1 and TRBJ2-2, with D maybe TRBD1 (6 bases). The germline V gene encodes CDR1 SQVTM and CDR2 ANQGSEA. The CDR3 contains 14 residues. V gave up 6 bases and J gave up 0 bases, with 11 bases separating them. CDR3 coding DNA: TGCAGCGTCAGTTGGACAGCGAACACCGGGGAGCTGTTTTTT. The encoded protein is CSVSWTANTGELFF.

This clonotype was observed a handful of times. J is TRBJ2-7 and V is TRBV27; no definite D call. CDR3 size: 12 residues. V lost 1 base, J lost 10 bases, and 11 bases lay in between. Germline lookup yields CDR1 MNHEY and CDR2 SMNVEV (reference sequence). The CDR3: CASSLYGMPQYF. The CDR3 DNA sequence: TGTGCCAGCAGTTTATACGGCATGCCACAGTACTTC.

J is TRBJ2-2 and V is TRBV7-3; D is unresolved. Germline CDR1 and CDR2: SGHTA and FQGTGA. The CDR3 runs to 15 residues. V lost 1 base and J 1 base, leaving 7 bases between the germline ends. The CDR3 spells CASSLSQQNTGELFF. The CDR3 DNA sequence: TGTGCCAGCAGCTTAAGCCAGCAGAACACCGGGGAGCTGTTTTTT. The full variable domain, with the rest looked up from reference TRBV7-3 and TRBJ2-2, is GAGVSQTPSNKVTEKGKYVELRCDPISGHTALYWYRQSLGQGPEFLIYFQGTGAADDSGLPNDRFFAVRPEGSVSTLKIQRTERGDSAVYLCASSLSQQNTGELFFGEGSRLTVL.

The sample holds many counts of this clonotype. This sequence joins TRBV7-2 and TRBJ2-5; no firm D call. Trimming shortened V by 1 base and J by 4 bases, and 4 bases separated the two germline ends. Germline V CDR1 and CDR2: SGHTA, FQGNSA. The CDR3 spans 12 residues. CDR3 loop: CASSLGPETQYF. CDR3 in DNA: TGTGCCAGCAGCTTAGGTCCAGAGACCCAGTACTTC.

The chain employs TRBV20-1 and TRBJ1-3; D is perhaps TRBD1 (5 bases). Looked up from germline, CDR1 is DFQATT and CDR2 is SNEGSKA (reference sequence). This CDR3 is 16 amino acids long. Trimming shortened V by 3 bases and J by 2 bases, and 17 bases separated the two germline ends. The DNA for the CDR3 is TGCAGTGCTAGGACTACGGGACCGAGGGCTGGAAACACCATATATTTT. This encodes CSARTTGPRAGNTIYF.

This clonotype was recorded at least ten times. The chain uses TRBV12-3 or TRBV12-4 and TRBJ1-1; 7 bases align to TRBD1. The junction had 5 bases not matched to a gene; V was cut back by 6 bases and J by 4 bases. There are 13 residues in the CDR3. The DNA for the CDR3 is TGTGCCAGCAGAAGGGGGCTGAGCACTGAAGCTTTCTTT. This codes for CASRRGLSTEAFF.

At least ten counts were recorded for this clonotype. V and J are TRBV9 and TRBJ1-2; no firm D call. CDR1 and CDR2 (germline): SGDLS, YYNGEE. CDR3 length: 13 residues. Trimming removed 4 bases at V and 9 bases at J, with 16 bases between. The CDR3 coding sequence is TGTGCCAGCAGCACAGCCACCGGGTCGAGCTACACCTTC. Its translation is CASSTATGSSYTF.

This sequence joins TRBV7-2 and TRBJ1-1, with no clear D. CDR1 and CDR2 (germline): SGHTA, FQGNSA. Trimming stripped 2 bases from V and 5 bases from J, with 6 bases between. This CDR3 has 12 amino acids. The CDR3 loop reads CASSLRATEAFF. The CDR3 DNA follows: TGTGCCAGCAGCTTACGGGCAACTGAAGCTTTCTTT.